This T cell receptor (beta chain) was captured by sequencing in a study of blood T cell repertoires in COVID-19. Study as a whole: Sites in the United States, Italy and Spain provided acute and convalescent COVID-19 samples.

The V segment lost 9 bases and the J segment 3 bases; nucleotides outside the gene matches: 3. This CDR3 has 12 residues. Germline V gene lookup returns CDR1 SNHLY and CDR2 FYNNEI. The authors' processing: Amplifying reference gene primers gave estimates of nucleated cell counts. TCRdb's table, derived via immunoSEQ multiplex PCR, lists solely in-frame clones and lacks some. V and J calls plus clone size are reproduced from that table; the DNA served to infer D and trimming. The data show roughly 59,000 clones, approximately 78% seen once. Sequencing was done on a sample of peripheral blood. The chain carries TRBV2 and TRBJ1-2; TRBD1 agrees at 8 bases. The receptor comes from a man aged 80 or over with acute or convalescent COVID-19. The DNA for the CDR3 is TGTGCCAGGCAGGGGGCAGACTATGGCTACACCTTC. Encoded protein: CARQGADYGYTF. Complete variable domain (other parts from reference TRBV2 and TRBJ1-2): EPEVTQTPSHQVTQMGQEVILRCVPISNHLYFYWYRQILGQKVEFLVSFYNNEISEKSEIFDDQFSVERPDGSNFTLKIRSTKLEDSAMYFCARQGADYGYTFGSGTRLTVV.